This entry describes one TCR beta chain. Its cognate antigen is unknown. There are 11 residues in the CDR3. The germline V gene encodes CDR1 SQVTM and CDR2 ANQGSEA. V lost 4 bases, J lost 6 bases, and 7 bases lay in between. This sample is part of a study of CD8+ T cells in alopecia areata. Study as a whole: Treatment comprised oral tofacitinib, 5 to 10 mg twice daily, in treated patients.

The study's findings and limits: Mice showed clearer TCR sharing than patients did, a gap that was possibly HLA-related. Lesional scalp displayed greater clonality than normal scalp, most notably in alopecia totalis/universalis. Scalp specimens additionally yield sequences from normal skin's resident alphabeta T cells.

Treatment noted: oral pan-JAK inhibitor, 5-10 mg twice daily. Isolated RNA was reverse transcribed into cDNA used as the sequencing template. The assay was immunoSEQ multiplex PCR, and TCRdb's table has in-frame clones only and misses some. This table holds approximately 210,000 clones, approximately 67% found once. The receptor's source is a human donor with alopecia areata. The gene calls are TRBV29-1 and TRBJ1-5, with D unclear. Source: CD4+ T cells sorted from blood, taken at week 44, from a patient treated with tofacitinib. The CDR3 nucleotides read TGCAGCGTTGGCGACGGTCAGCCCCAGCATTTT. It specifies CSVGDGQPQHF. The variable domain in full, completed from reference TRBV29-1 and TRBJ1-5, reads SAVISQKPSRDICQRGTSLTIQCQVDSQVTMMFWYRQQPGQSLTLIATANQGSEATYESGFVIDKFPISRPNLTFSTLTVSNMSPEDSSIYLCSVGDGQPQHFGDGTRLSIL.